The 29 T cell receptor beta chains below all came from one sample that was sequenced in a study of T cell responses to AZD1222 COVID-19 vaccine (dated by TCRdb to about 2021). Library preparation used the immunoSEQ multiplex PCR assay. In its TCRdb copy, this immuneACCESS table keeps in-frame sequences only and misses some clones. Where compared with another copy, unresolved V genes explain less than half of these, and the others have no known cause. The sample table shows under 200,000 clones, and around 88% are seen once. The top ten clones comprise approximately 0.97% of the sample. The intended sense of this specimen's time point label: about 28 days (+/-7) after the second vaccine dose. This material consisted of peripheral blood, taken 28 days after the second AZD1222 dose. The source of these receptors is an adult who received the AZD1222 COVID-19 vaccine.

The CDR3 DNA reads TGTGCCAGTAGTCCACAGTCCCAGTATGGCTACACCTTC. Residues: CASSPQSQYGYTF. The J gene is TRBJ1-2, the V gene TRBV19; the D is unclear. V was trimmed by 5 bases and J by 5 bases, leaving 12 bases between them. The CDR3 contains 13 residues. The germline V gene has CDR1 LNHDA and CDR2 SQIVND (reference sequence).

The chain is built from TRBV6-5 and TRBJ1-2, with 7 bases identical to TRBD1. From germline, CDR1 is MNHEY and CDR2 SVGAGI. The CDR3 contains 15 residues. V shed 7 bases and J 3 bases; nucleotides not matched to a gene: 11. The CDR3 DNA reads TGTGCCAGCACCGACCAAGGCAGGGGGGACTATGGCTACACCTTC. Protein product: CASTDQGRGDYGYTF.

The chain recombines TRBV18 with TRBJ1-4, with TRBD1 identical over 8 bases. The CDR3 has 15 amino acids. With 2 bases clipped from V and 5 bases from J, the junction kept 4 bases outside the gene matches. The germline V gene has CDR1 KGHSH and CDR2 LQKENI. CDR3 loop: CASSPNTGGNEKLFF. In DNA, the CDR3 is TGTGCCAGCTCACCAAATACAGGGGGGAATGAAAAACTGTTTTTT. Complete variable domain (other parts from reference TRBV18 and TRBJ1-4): NAGVMQNPRHLVRRRGQEARLRCSPMKGHSHVYWYRQLPEEGLKFMVYLQKENIIDESGMPKERFSAEFPKEGPSILRIQQVVRGDSAAYFCASSPNTGGNEKLFFGSGTQLSVL.

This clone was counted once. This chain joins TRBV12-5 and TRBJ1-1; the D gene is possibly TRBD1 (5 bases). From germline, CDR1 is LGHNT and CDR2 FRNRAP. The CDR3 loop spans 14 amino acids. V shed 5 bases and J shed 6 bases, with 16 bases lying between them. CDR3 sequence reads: CASGPSPDSAEAFF. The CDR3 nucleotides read TGTGCTAGTGGTCCCAGCCCAGACAGTGCTGAAGCTTTCTTT.

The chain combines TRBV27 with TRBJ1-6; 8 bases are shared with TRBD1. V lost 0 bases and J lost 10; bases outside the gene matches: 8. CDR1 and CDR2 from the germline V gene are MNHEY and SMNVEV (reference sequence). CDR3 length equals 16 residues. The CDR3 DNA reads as TGTGCCAGCAGTTTATCGCGGCAGGGGGCTCAGTCACCCCTCCACTTT. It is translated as CASSLSRQGAQSPLHF.

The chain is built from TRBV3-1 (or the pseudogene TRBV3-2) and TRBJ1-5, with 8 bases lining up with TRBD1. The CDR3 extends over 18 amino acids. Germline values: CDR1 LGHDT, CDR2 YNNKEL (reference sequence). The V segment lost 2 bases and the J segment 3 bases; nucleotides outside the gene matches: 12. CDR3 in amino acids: CASSQSGQGARSNQPQHF. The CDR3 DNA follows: TGTGCCAGCAGCCAATCAGGACAGGGCGCGAGGTCCAATCAGCCCCAGCATTTT.

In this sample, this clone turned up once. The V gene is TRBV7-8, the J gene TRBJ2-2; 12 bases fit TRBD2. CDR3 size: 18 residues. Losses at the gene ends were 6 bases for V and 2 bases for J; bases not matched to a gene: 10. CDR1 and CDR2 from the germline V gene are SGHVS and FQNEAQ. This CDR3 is CASRPTTSGGLNTGELFF. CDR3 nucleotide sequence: TGTGCCAGCAGGCCTACGACTAGCGGGGGCCTAAACACCGGGGAGCTGTTTTTT.

CDR3 sequence: CASSYTGQVPTEAFF. The CDR3, as DNA: TGTGCCAGCAGTTACACGGGACAGGTACCCACTGAAGCTTTCTTT. J is TRBJ1-1 and V is TRBV6-5; 8 nucleotides line up with TRBD1. The CDR3 consists of 15 residues. The J segment lost 4 bases and the V segment lost 2 bases, leaving 6 bases of the junction unmatched. CDR1 and CDR2 from the germline V gene are MNHEY and SVGAGI.

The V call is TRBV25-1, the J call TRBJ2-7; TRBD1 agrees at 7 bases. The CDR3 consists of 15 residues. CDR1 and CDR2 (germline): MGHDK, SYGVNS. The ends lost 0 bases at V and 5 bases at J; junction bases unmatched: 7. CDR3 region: CASSEYEYRGNEQYF. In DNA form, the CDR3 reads TGTGCCAGCAGTGAATACGAGTACAGGGGCAACGAGCAGTACTTC.

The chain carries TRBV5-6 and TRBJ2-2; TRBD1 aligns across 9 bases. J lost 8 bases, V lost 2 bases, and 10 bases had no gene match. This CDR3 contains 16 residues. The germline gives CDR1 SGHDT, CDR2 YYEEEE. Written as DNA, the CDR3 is TGTGCCAGCAGCTTAAGAACAGGGACAGGGCTAGGGGAGCTGTTTTTT. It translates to CASSLRTGTGLGELFF.

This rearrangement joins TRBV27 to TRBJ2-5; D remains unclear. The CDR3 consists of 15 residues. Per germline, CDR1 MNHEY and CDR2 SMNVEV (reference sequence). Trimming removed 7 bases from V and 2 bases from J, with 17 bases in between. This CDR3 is CASTHPPRLQETQYF. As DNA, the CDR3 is TGTGCCAGCACTCACCCACCCCGTTTACAAGAGACCCAGTACTTC.

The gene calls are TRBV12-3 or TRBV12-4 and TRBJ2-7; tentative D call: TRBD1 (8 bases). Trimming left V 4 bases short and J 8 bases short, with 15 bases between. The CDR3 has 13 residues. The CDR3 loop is CASSYAGDRQQYF. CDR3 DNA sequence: TGTGCCAGCAGTTATGCGGGGGACAGGCAGCAGTACTTC.

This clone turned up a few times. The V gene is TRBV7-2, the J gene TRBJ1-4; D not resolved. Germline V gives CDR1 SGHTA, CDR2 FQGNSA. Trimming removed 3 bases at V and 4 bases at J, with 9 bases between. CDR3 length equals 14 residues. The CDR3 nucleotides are TGTGCCAGCAGCTTGGGGAGCTATAATGAAAAACTGTTTTTT. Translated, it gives CASSLGSYNEKLFF.

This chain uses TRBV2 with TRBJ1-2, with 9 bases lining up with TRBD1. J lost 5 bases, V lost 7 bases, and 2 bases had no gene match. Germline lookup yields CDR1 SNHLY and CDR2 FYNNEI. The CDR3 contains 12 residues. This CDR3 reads CASKQGAYGYTF. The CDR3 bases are TGTGCCAGCAAACAGGGGGCGTATGGCTACACCTTC.

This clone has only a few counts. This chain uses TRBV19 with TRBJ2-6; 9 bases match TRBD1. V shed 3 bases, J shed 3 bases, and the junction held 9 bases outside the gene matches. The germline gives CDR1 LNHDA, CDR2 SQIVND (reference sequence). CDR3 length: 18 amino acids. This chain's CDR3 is CASSITGGLLVGANVLTF. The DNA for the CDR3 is TGTGCCAGTAGTATCACAGGGGGCCTATTGGTTGGGGCCAACGTCCTGACTTTC.

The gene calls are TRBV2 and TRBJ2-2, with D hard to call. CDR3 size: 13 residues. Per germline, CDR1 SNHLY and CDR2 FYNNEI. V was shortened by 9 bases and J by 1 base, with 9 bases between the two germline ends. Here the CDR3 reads CASSPGNTGELFF. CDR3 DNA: TGTGCCAGTAGTCCAGGGAACACCGGGGAGCTGTTTTTT.

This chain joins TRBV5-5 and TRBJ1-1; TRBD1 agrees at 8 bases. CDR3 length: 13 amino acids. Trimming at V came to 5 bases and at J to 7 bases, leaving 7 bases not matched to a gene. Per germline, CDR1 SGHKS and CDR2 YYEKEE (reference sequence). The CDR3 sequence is CASRGQGVGEAFF. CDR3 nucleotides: TGTGCCAGCAGAGGACAGGGAGTGGGTGAAGCTTTCTTT.

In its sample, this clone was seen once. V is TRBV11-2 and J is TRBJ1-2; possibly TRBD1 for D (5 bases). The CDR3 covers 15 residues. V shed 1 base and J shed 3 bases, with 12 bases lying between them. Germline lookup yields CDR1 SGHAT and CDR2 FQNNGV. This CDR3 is CASSLGAGKDYGYTF. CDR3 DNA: TGTGCCAGCAGCTTAGGGGCAGGGAAGGACTATGGCTACACCTTC. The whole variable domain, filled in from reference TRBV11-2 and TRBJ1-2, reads EAGVAQSPRYKIIEKRQSVAFWCNPISGHATLYWYQQILGQGPKLLIQFQNNGVVDDSQLPKDRFSAERLKGVDSTLKIQPAKLEDSAVYLCASSLGAGKDYGYTFGSGTRLTVV.

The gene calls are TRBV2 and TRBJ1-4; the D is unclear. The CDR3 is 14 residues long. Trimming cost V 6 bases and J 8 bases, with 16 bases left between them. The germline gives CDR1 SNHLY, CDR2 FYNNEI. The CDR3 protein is CASRQTPGREKLFF. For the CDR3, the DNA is TGTGCCAGCAGGCAGACCCCTGGGAGGGAAAAACTGTTTTTT.

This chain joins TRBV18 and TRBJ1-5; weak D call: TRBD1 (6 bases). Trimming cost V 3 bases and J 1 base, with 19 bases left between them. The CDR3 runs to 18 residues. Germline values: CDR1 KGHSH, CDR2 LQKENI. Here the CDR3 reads CASSPIFGGLGSNQPQHF. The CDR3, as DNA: TGTGCCAGCTCACCCATTTTCGGGGGGCTCGGCAGCAATCAGCCCCAGCATTTT.

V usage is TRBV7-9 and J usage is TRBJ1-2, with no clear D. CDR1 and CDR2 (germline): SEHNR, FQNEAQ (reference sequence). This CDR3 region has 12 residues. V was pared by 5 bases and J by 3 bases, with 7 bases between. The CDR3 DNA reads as TGTGCCAGCAGCCGGGTGGACTATGGCTACACCTTC. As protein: CASSRVDYGYTF. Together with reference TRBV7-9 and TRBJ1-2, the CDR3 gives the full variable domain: DTGVSQNPRHKITKRGQNVTFRCDPISEHNRLYWYRQTLGQGPEFLTYFQNEAQLEKSRLLSDRFSAERPKGSFSTLEIQRTEQGDSAMYLCASSRVDYGYTFGSGTRLTVV.

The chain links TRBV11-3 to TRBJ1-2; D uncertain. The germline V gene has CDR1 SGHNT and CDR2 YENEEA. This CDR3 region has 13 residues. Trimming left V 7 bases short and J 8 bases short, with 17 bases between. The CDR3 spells CASTLGVQMGYTF. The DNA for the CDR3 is TGTGCCAGCACCCTCGGGGTACAGATGGGCTACACCTTC.

The CDR3: CASSFLGGWGYGYTF. In DNA form, the CDR3 reads TGTGCCAGCAGCTTTTTGGGGGGATGGGGCTATGGCTACACCTTC. V and J are TRBV11-2 and TRBJ1-2; tentative D call: TRBD1 (5 bases). Trimming pared 3 bases from V and 4 bases from J, leaving 15 bases between. The CDR3 contains 15 residues. CDR1 and CDR2 (germline): SGHAT, FQNNGV.

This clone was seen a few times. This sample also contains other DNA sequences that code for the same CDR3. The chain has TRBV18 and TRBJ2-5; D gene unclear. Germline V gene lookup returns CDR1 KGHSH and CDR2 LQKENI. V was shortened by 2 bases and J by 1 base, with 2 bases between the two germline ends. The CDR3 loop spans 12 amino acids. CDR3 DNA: TGTGCCAGCTCACCAAGCCAAGAGACCCAGTACTTC. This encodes CASSPSQETQYF. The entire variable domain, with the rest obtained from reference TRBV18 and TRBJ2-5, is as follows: NAGVMQNPRHLVRRRGQEARLRCSPMKGHSHVYWYRQLPEEGLKFMVYLQKENIIDESGMPKERFSAEFPKEGPSILRIQQVVRGDSAAYFCASSPSQETQYFGPGTRLLVL.

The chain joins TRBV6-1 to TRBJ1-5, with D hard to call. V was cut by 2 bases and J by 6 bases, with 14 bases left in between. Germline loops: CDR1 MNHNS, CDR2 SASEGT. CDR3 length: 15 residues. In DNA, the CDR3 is TGTGCCAGCAGTGAAAAGGTAGAGGGCTCTCAGCCCCAGCATTTT. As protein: CASSEKVEGSQPQHF.

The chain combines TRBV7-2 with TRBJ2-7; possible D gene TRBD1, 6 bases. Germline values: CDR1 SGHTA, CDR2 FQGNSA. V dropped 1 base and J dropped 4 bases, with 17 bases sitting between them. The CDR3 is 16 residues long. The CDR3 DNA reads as TGTGCCAGCAGCTTAGTTGGGAGTTTGACAGGATACGAGCAGTACTTC. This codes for CASSLVGSLTGYEQYF.

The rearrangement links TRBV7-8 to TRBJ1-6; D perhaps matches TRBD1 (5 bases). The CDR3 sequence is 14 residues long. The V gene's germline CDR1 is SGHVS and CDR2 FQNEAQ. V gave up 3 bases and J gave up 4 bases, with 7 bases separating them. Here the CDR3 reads CASSLDIYNSPLHF. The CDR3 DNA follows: TGTGCCAGCAGCTTGGACATTTATAATTCACCCCTCCACTTT.

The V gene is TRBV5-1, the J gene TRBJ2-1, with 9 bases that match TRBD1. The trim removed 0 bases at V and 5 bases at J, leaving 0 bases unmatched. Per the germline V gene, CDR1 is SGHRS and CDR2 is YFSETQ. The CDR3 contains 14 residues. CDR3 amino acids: CASSLGTGDNEQFF. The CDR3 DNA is TGCGCCAGCAGCTTGGGGACAGGGGACAATGAGCAGTTCTTC.

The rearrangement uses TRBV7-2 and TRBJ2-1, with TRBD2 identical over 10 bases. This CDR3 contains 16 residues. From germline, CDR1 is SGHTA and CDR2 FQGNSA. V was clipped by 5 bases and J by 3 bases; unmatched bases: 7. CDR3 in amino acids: CASSKIAGGRYNEQFF. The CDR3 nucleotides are TGTGCCAGCAGCAAAATAGCGGGGGGCCGCTACAATGAGCAGTTCTTC.